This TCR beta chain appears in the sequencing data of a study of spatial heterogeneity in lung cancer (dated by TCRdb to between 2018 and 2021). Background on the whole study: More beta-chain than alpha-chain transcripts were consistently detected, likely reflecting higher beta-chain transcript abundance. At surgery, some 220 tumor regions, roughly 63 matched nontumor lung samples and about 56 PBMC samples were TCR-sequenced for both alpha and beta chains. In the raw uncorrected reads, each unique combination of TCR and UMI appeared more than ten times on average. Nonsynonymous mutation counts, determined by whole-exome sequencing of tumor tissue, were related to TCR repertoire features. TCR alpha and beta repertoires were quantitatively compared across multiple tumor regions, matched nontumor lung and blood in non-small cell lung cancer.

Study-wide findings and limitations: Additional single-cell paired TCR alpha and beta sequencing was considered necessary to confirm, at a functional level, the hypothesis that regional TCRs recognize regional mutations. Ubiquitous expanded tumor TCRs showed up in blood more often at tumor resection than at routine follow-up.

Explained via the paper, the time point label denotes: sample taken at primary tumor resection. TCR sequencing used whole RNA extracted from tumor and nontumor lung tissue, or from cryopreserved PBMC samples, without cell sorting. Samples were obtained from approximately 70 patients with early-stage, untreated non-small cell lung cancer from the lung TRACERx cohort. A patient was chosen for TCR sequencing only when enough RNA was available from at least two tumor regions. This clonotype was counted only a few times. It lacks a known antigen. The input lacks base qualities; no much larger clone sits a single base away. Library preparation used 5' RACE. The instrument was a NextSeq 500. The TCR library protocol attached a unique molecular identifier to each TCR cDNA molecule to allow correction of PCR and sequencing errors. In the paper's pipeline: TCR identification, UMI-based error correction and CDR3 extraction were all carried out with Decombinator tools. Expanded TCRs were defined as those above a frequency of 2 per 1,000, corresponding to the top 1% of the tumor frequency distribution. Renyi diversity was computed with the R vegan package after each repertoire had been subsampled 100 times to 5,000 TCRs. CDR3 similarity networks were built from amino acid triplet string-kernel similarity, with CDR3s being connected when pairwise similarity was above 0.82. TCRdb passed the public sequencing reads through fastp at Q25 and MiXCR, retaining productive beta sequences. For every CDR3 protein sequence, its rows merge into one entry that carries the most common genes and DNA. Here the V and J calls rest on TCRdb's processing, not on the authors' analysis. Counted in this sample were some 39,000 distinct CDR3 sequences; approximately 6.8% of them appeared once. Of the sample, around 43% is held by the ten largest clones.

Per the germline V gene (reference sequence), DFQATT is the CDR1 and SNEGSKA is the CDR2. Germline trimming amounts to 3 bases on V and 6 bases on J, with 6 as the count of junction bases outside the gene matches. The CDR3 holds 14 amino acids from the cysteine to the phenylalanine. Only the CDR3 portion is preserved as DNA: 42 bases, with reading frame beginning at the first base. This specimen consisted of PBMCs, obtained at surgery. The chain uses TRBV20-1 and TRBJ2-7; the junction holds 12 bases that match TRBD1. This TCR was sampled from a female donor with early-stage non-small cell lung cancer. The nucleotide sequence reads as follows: TGCAGTGCTAGGTCGGGACAGGGGGCTGGCGAGCAGTACTTC. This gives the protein CSARSGQGAGEQYF.